One TCR beta chain is described in this entry. As yet, its antigen is unknown. This entry comes from a study of PD-1 blockade in mismatch repair-deficient tumors. Study as a whole: Enrolled about 2013-2017, patients had progressing, pretreated mismatch repair-deficient cancers of about a dozen types.

Study outcomes and limitations: After pembrolizumab, tumor-resident clones rose rapidly, then generally contracted before radiologic responses.

PCR or immunohistochemistry showed mismatch repair deficiency in every enrolled patient. TCRs were sequenced from three patients responding to pembrolizumab. The length of the CDR3 is 15 residues. V was pared by 3 bases and J by 5 bases, with 16 bases between. The germline V gene encodes CDR1 MNHEY and CDR2 SMNVEV (reference sequence). This table comes from immunoSEQ multiplex PCR, and its TCRdb copy is limited to in-frame clones, with some not included. Here the sample spans around 100,000 clones, about 74% being singletons. V and J are TRBV27 and TRBJ2-5, with D perhaps TRBD1 (5 bases). This receptor was identified in an adult with mismatch repair-deficient cancer. The sample consisted of peripheral blood, taken around 60 weeks after starting pembrolizumab. The CDR3 reads CASSLGLGPGETQYF. In nucleotides, the CDR3 is TGTGCCAGCAGTTTGGGGCTTGGACCTGGGGAGACCCAGTACTTC.